This T cell receptor (beta chain) emerged from a study of cytomegalovirus exposure and HLA in healthy donors. Vbeta (60) and Jbeta (13) primers were used in the PCR. Under the authors' procedure: Approximately 87 million unique TCR beta chains, roughly 10 million shared, were counted in a later analysis. Libraries were prepared by immunoSEQ multiplex PCR; TCRdb keeps only in-frame clonotypes and omits some of them. V and J calls plus clone size are reproduced from that table; the DNA served to infer D and trimming. The repertoire includes fewer than 250,000 clones, about three quarters of them detected once, and 1.5% to 2% sits in the top ten. Input material: PBMCs. The TCR sequence derives from a male donor in good health and CMV-seronegative.

CDR3 protein: CASSSLGPSNEQYF. Written as DNA, the CDR3 is TGTGCCAGCAGCTCTCTTGGGCCTTCCAACGAGCAGTACTTC. The chain carries TRBV13 and TRBJ2-7; unclear D gene. Trimming left V 4 bases short and J 5 bases short, with 15 bases between. Germline CDR1 and CDR2: PRHDT and FYEKMQ (reference sequence). This CDR3 region has 14 residues.